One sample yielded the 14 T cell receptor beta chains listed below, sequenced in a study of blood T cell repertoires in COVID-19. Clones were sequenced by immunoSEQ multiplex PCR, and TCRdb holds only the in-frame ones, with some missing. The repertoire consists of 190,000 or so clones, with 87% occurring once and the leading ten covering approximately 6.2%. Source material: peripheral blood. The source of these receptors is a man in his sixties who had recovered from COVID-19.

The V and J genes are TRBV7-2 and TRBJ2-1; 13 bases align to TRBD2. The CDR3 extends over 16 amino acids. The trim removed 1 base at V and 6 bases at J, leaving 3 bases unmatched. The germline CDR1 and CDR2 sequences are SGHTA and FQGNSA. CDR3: CASSLGGTSGANEQFF. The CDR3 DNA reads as TGTGCCAGCAGCTTAGGAGGGACTAGCGGGGCCAATGAGCAGTTCTTC.

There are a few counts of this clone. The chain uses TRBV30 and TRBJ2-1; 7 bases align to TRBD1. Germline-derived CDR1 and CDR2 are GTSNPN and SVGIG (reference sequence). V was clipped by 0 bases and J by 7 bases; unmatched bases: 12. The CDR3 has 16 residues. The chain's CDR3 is CAWSVLVRKGANEQFF. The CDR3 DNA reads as TGTGCCTGGAGTGTACTAGTTCGTAAGGGGGCAAATGAGCAGTTCTTC.

CDR3 protein: CASSGPGLAIYNEQFF. CDR3 bases: TGTGCCAGCAGTGGACCGGGACTAGCGATTTACAATGAGCAGTTCTTC. V is TRBV28 and J is TRBJ2-1, with 10 bases fitting TRBD2. Germline CDR1 is MDHEN and CDR2 is SYDVKM. This CDR3 is 16 amino acids long. The ends lost 5 bases at V and 4 bases at J; junction bases unmatched: 8.

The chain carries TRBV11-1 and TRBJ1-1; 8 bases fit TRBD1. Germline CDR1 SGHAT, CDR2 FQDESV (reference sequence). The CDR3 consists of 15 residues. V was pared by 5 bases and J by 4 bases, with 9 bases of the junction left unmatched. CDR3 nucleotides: TGTGCCAGCAGCAGGGGGGACAGGTTCCCCACTGAAGCTTTCTTT. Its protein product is CASSRGDRFPTEAFF.

The DNA of the CDR3 is TGCGCCAGCAGGGCCCAGGGGGTCGCCGGGGAGCTGTTTTTT. Its protein is CASRAQGVAGELFF. The chain links TRBV5-1 to TRBJ2-2; TRBD1 aligns across 7 bases. This CDR3 is 14 amino acids long. Per germline, CDR1 SGHRS and CDR2 YFSETQ. Germline trimming cut 5 bases from V and 6 bases from J; bases unmatched to any gene: 7.

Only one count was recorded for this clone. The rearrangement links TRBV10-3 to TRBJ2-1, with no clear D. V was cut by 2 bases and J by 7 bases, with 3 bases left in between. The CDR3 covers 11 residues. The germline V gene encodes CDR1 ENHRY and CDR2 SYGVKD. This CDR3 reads CAISELNEQFF. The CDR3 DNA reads TGTGCCATCAGTGAGCTGAATGAGCAGTTCTTC.

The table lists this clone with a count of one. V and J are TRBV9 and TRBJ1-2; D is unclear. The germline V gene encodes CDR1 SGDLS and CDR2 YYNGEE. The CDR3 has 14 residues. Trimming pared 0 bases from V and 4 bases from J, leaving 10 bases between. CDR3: CASSVGAVSYGYTF. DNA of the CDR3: TGTGCCAGCAGCGTAGGTGCGGTCAGCTATGGCTACACCTTC.

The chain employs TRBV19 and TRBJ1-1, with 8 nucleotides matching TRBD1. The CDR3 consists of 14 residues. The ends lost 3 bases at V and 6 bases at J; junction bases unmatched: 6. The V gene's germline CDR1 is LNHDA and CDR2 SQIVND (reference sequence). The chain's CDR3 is CASSIQGAQAEAFF. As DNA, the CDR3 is TGTGCCAGTAGTATCCAGGGGGCGCAGGCTGAAGCTTTCTTT.

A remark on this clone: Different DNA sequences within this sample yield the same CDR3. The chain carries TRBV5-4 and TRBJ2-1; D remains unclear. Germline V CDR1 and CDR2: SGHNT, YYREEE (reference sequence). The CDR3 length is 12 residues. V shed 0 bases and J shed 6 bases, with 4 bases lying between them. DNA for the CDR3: TGTGCCAGCAGCTTGGACAGCAATGAGCAGTTCTTC. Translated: CASSLDSNEQFF.

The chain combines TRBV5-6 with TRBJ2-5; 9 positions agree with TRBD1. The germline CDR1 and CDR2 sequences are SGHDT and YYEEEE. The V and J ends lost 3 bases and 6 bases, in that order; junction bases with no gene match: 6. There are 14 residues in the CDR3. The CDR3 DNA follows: TGTGCCAGCAGCTACGGGACAGGGACGAAGACCCAGTACTTC. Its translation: CASSYGTGTKTQYF.

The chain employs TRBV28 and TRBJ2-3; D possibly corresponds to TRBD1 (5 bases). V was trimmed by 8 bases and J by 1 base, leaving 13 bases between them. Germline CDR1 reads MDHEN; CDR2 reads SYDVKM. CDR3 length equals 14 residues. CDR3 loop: CASRTPGRTDTQYF. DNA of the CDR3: TGTGCCAGCCGTACCCCAGGGCGCACAGATACGCAGTATTTT.

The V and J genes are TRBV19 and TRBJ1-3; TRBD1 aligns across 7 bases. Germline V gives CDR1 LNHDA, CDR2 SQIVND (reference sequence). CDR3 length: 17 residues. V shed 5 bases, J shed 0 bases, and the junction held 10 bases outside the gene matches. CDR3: CASSSRTGGGSGNTIYF. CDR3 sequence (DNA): TGTGCCAGTAGTTCGCGGACAGGCGGAGGCTCTGGAAACACCATATATTTT. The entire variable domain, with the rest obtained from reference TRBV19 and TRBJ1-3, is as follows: DGGITQSPKYLFRKEGQNVTLSCEQNLNHDAMYWYRQDPGQGLRLIYYSQIVNDFQKGDIAEGYSVSREKKESFPLTVTSAQKNPTAFYLCASSSRTGGGSGNTIYFGEGSWLTVV.

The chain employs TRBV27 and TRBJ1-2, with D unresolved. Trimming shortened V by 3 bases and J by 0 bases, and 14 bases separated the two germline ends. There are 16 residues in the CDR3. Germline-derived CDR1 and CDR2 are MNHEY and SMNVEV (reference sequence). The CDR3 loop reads CASSFLSNGANYGYTF. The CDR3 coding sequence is TGTGCCAGCAGTTTTTTGTCGAACGGAGCTAACTATGGCTACACCTTC.

CDR3 region: CATSRDQGEQYF. The CDR3 nucleotides are TGTGCCACCAGCAGAGATCAGGGTGAGCAGTACTTC. The chain links TRBV15 to TRBJ2-7; tentatively, D is TRBD1 (5 bases). V was trimmed by 0 bases and J by 7 bases, leaving 7 bases between them. Germline assignment: CDR1 LNHNV and CDR2 YYDKDF (reference sequence). The CDR3 spans 12 residues.